The rows below give T cell receptor beta chains drawn from one sample of a study of beta chain features in type 1 diabetes. Using immunoSEQ multiplex PCR, the repertoire was profiled, and TCRdb retains in-frame clones only, with some absent. This table holds over 300,000 clones, 7% to 9% found once. Sequencing used central memory CD4+ T cells from blood. The receptors come from a woman between 18 and 30 years old in good health. CDR3s include the opening cysteine and the closing phenylalanine or tryptophan. Each record gives: CDR3 DNA, CDR3 protein, J gene, V gene, clone size, D gene. The D gene is left open where the match is weak. Some rows have no size entry. The others give once, few or many, or a class for an expanded clone.

DNA: TGTGCCAGCCGTTCGCTTGTGCGCAAAGAGACCCAGTACTTC; CDR3: CASRSLVRKETQYF; J: TRBJ2-5; V: TRBV11-3; size: .; D: .
DNA: TGTGCCAGCAGCTTGGCCGGGGTACCCTCTGGGGCCAACGTCCTGACTTTC; CDR3: CASSLAGVPSGANVLTF; J: TRBJ2-6; V: TRBV5-4; size: .; D: .
DNA: TGTGCCAGCAGCATCCAGGGGATCTTGGCATATGGCTACACCTTC; CDR3: CASSIQGILAYGYTF; J: TRBJ1-2; V: TRBV7-2; size: .; D: .
DNA: TGTGCCAGCAGTGACGAATCCGGGGGGTTCACAGATACGCAGTATTTT; CDR3: CASSDESGGFTDTQYF; J: TRBJ2-3; V: TRBV6-1; size: few; D: TRBD2
DNA: TGTGCCAGCAGCTTTTACTCTGGGGCCAACGTCCTGACTTTC; CDR3: CASSFYSGANVLTF; J: TRBJ2-6; V: TRBV7-8; size: many; D: .
DNA: TGTGCCAGCTCACCACCAAACTCGGGGAAAAACATTCAGTACTTC; CDR3: CASSPPNSGKNIQYF; J: TRBJ2-4; V: TRBV18; size: .; D: .
DNA: TGCAGCGTTGGACGTACTTACTATGGCTACACCTTC; CDR3: CSVGRTYYGYTF; J: TRBJ1-2; V: TRBV29-1; size: few; D: .
DNA: TGTGCCAGCAGCTTAGCGCTGGGTTACACCGGGACAGGGAAGGAGGGCTACACCTTC; CDR3: CASSLALGYTGTGKEGYTF; J: TRBJ1-2; V: TRBV7-2; size: .; D: TRBD1
DNA: TGCAGCGTTAAAGTCTGGGCTGGAAACACCATATATTTT; CDR3: CSVKVWAGNTIYF; J: TRBJ1-3; V: TRBV29-1; size: .; D: .
DNA: TGTGCCAGCTCACTACTGTCTAGCCGTAATACTTTCACAGATACGCAGTATTTT; CDR3: CASSLLSSRNTFTDTQYF; J: TRBJ2-3; V: TRBV18; size: few; D: .
DNA: TGTGCCAGCAGCTCACCTACGGGACAGGGGGCAGGTGTGTACTTC; CDR3: CASSSPTGQGAGVYF; J: TRBJ2-4; V: TRBV7-2; size: few; D: TRBD1
DNA: TGCGCCAGCAGCTTGGGTCGGCGCGATTACTTGAACACTGAAGCTTTCTTT; CDR3: CASSLGRRDYLNTEAFF; J: TRBJ1-1; V: TRBV5-1; size: few; D: .
DNA: TGTGCCAGCAGCTTGATACCCCAGGGAGGAGGCTACACCTTC; CDR3: CASSLIPQGGGYTF; J: TRBJ1-2; V: TRBV5-6; size: .; D: .
DNA: TGTGCCAGCAGTTCACTAGCGGGAGGAAAAGAGACCCAGTACTTC; CDR3: CASSSLAGGKETQYF; J: TRBJ2-5; V: TRBV6-5; size: .; D: TRBD2
DNA: TGTGCCAGTAGTATGCGATCCTTAGCCGGGGGGATGGATCAGCCCCAGCATTTT; CDR3: CASSMRSLAGGMDQPQHF; J: TRBJ1-5; V: TRBV19; size: few; D: .